Following are 23 T cell receptor beta chains from one sample sequenced in a study of control samples from healthy donors and cancer patients. Generated by immunoSEQ multiplex PCR, the TCRdb table keeps only in-frame clones and is missing some. This table has about 170,000 clones, roughly 90% appearing once. Sequenced material: blood. These receptor sequences come from a man aged 30 to 45 in good health.

The chain uses TRBV7-2 and TRBJ1-6; no reliable D call. This CDR3 has 13 amino acids. CDR1 and CDR2 from the germline V gene are SGHTA and FQGNSA. The V and J ends lost 3 bases and 6 bases respectively, with 6 bases between them. CDR3 sequence (DNA): TGTGCCAGCAGCTTTTCGACTAATTCACCCCTCCACTTT. Its translation is CASSFSTNSPLHF.

The chain has TRBV24-1 and TRBJ2-2; the D is unclear. Trimming cost V 7 bases and J 4 bases, with 6 bases left between them. The germline CDR1 and CDR2 sequences are KGHDR and SFDVKD. The CDR3 loop spans 12 amino acids. The CDR3 nucleotides read TGTGCCACCAGCCACAGCACCGGGGAGCTGTTTTTT. Amino acids: CATSHSTGELFF.

J is TRBJ2-5 and V is TRBV19, with a tentative D call TRBD2 (5 bases). The CDR3 loop spans 17 amino acids. Trimming took off 7 bases at V and 7 bases at J, with 28 bases between the two ends. Germline values: CDR1 LNHDA, CDR2 SQIVND (reference sequence). CDR3 sequence reads: CASTHSLAGQKGGTQYF. Here the CDR3 DNA reads TGTGCCAGTACCCATTCCCTCGCGGGCCAAAAAGGAGGGACCCAGTACTTC.

V is TRBV9 and J is TRBJ1-5, with D possibly TRBD1 on 5 matching bases. Germline V gives CDR1 SGDLS, CDR2 YYNGEE. CDR3 length: 14 residues. Between the trimmed V and J ends, which lost 3 bases and 1 base, there was a span of 8 bases. The CDR3 nucleotides are TGTGCCAGCAGCGCGGGACGGAGCAATCAGCCCCAGCATTTT. The encoded protein is CASSAGRSNQPQHF.

This rearrangement joins TRBV5-6 to TRBJ2-3; a possible D gene is TRBD1 (6 bases). The CDR3 extends over 15 amino acids. The germline V and J ends were trimmed by 3 bases and 9 bases, with 20 bases remaining between them. In germline, CDR1 is SGHDT, CDR2 YYEEEE. The CDR3 sequence is CASSSGQTSRGTQYF. CDR3 coding DNA: TGTGCCAGCAGCTCCGGACAGACCTCTAGAGGGACGCAGTATTTT.

The V gene is TRBV7-3, the J gene TRBJ2-3; D may match TRBD1 or TRBD2 (5 bases each). The V end lost 5 bases, the J end lost 2 bases, and 17 bases lay between the germline ends. The CDR3 covers 16 residues. Germline V gene lookup returns CDR1 SGHTA and CDR2 FQGTGA. Here the CDR3 reads CASSQGVAADTDTQYF. As DNA, the CDR3 is TGTGCCAGCAGCCAGGGTGTCGCAGCGGACACAGATACGCAGTATTTT.

V is TRBV6-5 and J is TRBJ1-6; TRBD1 might be the D (6 bases). Germline-derived CDR1 and CDR2 are MNHEY and SVGAGI. The CDR3 spans 13 residues. Trimming shortened V by 8 bases and J by 13 bases, and 18 bases separated the two germline ends. CDR3 sequence reads: CASLQGGPFPLHF. The CDR3 region has the DNA TGTGCCAGCCTACAGGGAGGGCCATTCCCCCTCCACTTT.

This chain connects TRBV6-5 to TRBJ1-2; TRBD1 is a possible D gene (5 bases). The CDR3 runs 13 residues. Germline V gene sequence: CDR1 MNHEY, CDR2 SVGAGI. V gave up 2 bases and J gave up 6 bases, with 10 bases separating them. CDR3 loop: CASSYGAADGYTF. CDR3 bases: TGTGCCAGCAGTTACGGGGCAGCGGATGGCTACACCTTC.

V usage is TRBV5-1 and J usage is TRBJ2-1; 7 bases are shared with TRBD2. CDR1 is SGHRS and CDR2 is YFSETQ in the germline V gene. The CDR3 runs 15 residues. J gave up 4 bases and V 0 bases, and 4 bases lay outside the gene matches. CDR3 sequence (DNA): TGCGCCAGCAGCTTGGGGGAGGGAAGGTACAATGAGCAGTTCTTC. Residues: CASSLGEGRYNEQFF.

The chain joins TRBV4-2 to TRBJ2-1; 11 bases align to TRBD2. This CDR3 has 18 residues. Germline assignment: CDR1 LGHNA and CDR2 YNFKEQ. V shed 5 bases, J shed 0 bases, and the junction held 9 bases outside the gene matches. In DNA, the CDR3 is TGTGCCAGCAGCTTGGGATTTAGCGGGAGGGCCTCCTACAATGAGCAGTTCTTC. Amino acids: CASSLGFSGRASYNEQFF.

V is TRBV19 and J is TRBJ1-2; tentatively, D is TRBD1 (5 bases). V was clipped by 5 bases and J by 2 bases, with 18 bases between them. The CDR3 spans 16 residues. Germline values: CDR1 LNHDA, CDR2 SQIVND (reference sequence). Written as DNA, the CDR3 is TGTGCCAGTAGTTTAAACCTTGGGCCAGGGAACTATGGCTACACCTTC. Protein: CASSLNLGPGNYGYTF. Complete variable domain (other parts from reference TRBV19 and TRBJ1-2): DGGITQSPKYLFRKEGQNVTLSCEQNLNHDAMYWYRQDPGQGLRLIYYSQIVNDFQKGDIAEGYSVSREKKESFPLTVTSAQKNPTAFYLCASSLNLGPGNYGYTFGSGTRLTVV.

V gene TRBV3-1 (or the pseudogene TRBV3-2) combines with J gene TRBJ2-5, with D possibly being TRBD2 (7 bases). Germline CDR1 and CDR2: LGHDT and YNNKEL (reference sequence). V was cut by 0 bases and J by 6 bases, with 14 bases left in between. This CDR3 is built from 15 residues. CDR3 bases: TGTGCCAGCAGCCAAGAAGGAGGGGGAGGGAAGACCCAGTACTTC. This encodes CASSQEGGGGKTQYF.

The V gene is TRBV27, the J gene TRBJ2-6, with D uncertain. V shed 6 bases and J shed 2 bases, with 8 bases lying between them. The germline gives CDR1 MNHEY, CDR2 SMNVEV (reference sequence). The CDR3 has 14 amino acids. The CDR3 DNA follows: TGTGCCAGCAGATATCGGACTGGGGCCAACGTCCTGACTTTC. This encodes CASRYRTGANVLTF.

The rearrangement links TRBV19 to TRBJ1-5; D remains ambiguous. This CDR3 is built from 15 residues. The germline V gene has CDR1 LNHDA and CDR2 SQIVND (reference sequence). Between the trimmed V and J ends, which lost 2 bases and 7 bases, there was a span of 15 bases. CDR3 protein: CASSIRRLGGQPQHF. The CDR3 DNA is TGTGCCAGTAGTATAAGAAGGCTAGGCGGACAGCCCCAGCATTTT.

This clone appeared once. The chain couples TRBV13 to TRBJ1-1; D not certain. The CDR3 is 11 amino acids. Trimming removed 3 bases from V and 5 bases from J, with 4 bases in between. Germline V gene data show CDR1 as PRHDT and CDR2 as FYEKMQ (reference sequence). CDR3 sequence reads: CASSFRTEAFF. The DNA of the CDR3 is TGTGCCAGCAGCTTTCGGACTGAAGCTTTCTTT.

The V call is TRBV5-1, the J call TRBJ1-4, with D unresolved. The CDR3 is 16 amino acids. V lost 4 bases and J lost 0, with 13 bases in between. Germline lookup yields CDR1 SGHRS and CDR2 YFSETQ. The CDR3 region has the DNA TGCGCCAGCAGCCCGGTCGATCTTGCAACTAATGAAAAACTGTTTTTT. Translation gives CASSPVDLATNEKLFF.

This clone has just one count. The rearrangement uses TRBV4-2 and TRBJ2-7, with 11 bases matching TRBD1. The ends lost 3 bases at V and 1 base at J; junction bases unmatched: 8. The CDR3 spans 17 residues. In germline, CDR1 is LGHNA, CDR2 YNFKEQ. The CDR3 here is CASSQDRTGGVSYEQYF. The CDR3 nucleotides read TGTGCCAGCAGCCAGGACCGGACAGGGGGCGTTTCCTACGAGCAGTACTTC.

The chain uses TRBV18 and TRBJ2-3; D unclear. This CDR3 contains 15 residues. V was pared by 1 base and J by 0 bases, with 8 bases between. Germline V lookup: CDR1 KGHSH, CDR2 LQKENI. The CDR3 spells CASSPQEKSTDTQYF. The CDR3 coding sequence is TGTGCCAGCTCACCACAGGAGAAAAGCACAGATACGCAGTATTTT.

The chain carries TRBV7-2 and TRBJ1-6, with D maybe TRBD1 (5 bases). Deletions cut 5 bases from V and 7 bases from J, with 15 bases between. Germline CDR1 SGHTA, CDR2 FQGNSA. This CDR3 is 15 amino acids long. CDR3 coding DNA: TGTGCCAGCAGCCTGCGAGCCGGGACCAATTCACCCCTCCACTTT. This sequence encodes CASSLRAGTNSPLHF. Variable domain in full (rest from reference TRBV7-2 and TRBJ1-6): GAGVSQSPSNKVTEKGKDVELRCDPISGHTALYWYRQSLGQGLEFLIYFQGNSAPDKSGLPSDRFSAERTGGSVSTLTIQRTQQEDSAVYLCASSLRAGTNSPLHFGNGTRLTVT.

The chain joins TRBV19 to TRBJ1-5; D possibly corresponds to TRBD1 (5 bases). Germline V gene data show CDR1 as LNHDA and CDR2 as SQIVND (reference sequence). V lost 2 bases and J lost 1, with 18 bases in between. The CDR3 is 18 amino acids. CDR3 residues: CASSILLGRDASNQPQHF. For the CDR3, the DNA is TGTGCCAGTAGTATACTCCTGGGGCGCGATGCGAGCAATCAGCCCCAGCATTTT.

J is TRBJ1-6 and V is TRBV27; the match to TRBD1 covers 8 bases. Per germline, CDR1 MNHEY and CDR2 SMNVEV (reference sequence). CDR3 length: 14 amino acids. The ends lost 3 bases at V and 7 bases at J; junction bases unmatched: 2. DNA of the CDR3: TGTGCCAGCAGTTTCTGGGACAGGAATTCACCCCTCCACTTT. This translates into CASSFWDRNSPLHF.

This clone was picked up one time. The CDR3 nucleotides read TGTGCCAGCAGTTACCCAGGGGACACCATATATTTT. As protein: CASSYPGDTIYF. The chain couples TRBV6-6 to TRBJ1-3, with TRBD1 as a possible D gene (6 bases). V was pared by 2 bases and J by 8 bases, with 7 bases between. CDR3 size: 12 residues. Germline V lookup: CDR1 MNHNY, CDR2 SVGAGI (reference sequence).

V is TRBV27 and J is TRBJ1-1, with 9 bases identical to TRBD1. V gave up 8 bases and J gave up 1 base; unmatched junction bases: 5. The CDR3 totals 14 residues. CDR1 and CDR2 (germline): MNHEY, SMNVEV (reference sequence). In DNA, the CDR3 is TGTGCCAGCGCTTACAGGGGGCGGAACACTGAAGCTTTCTTT. This sequence encodes CASAYRGRNTEAFF.